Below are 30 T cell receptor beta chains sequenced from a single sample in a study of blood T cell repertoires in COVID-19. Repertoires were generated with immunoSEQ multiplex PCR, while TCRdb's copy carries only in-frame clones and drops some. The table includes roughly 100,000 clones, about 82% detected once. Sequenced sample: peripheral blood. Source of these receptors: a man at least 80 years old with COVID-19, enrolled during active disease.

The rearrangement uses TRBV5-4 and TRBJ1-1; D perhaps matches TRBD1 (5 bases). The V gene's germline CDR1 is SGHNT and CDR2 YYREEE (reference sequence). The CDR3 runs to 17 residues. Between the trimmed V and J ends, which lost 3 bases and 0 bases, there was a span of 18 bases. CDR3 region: CASSSSGGTRMNTEAFF. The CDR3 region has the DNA TGTGCCAGCAGCTCCAGTGGGGGGACCCGCATGAACACTGAAGCTTTCTTT.

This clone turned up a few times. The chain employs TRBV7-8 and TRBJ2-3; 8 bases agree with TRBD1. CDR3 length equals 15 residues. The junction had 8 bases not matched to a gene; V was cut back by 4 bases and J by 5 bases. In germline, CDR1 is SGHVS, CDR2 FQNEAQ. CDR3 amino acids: CASSYLGQVRDTQYF. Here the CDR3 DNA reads TGTGCCAGCAGCTATCTGGGACAGGTCAGAGATACGCAGTATTTT.

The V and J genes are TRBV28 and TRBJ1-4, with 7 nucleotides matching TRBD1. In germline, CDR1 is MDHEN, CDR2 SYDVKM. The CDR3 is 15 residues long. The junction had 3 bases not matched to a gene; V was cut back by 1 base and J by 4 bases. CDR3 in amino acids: CASSLFDRDNEKLFF. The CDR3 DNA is TGTGCCAGCAGTTTATTCGACAGGGATAATGAAAAACTGTTTTTT.

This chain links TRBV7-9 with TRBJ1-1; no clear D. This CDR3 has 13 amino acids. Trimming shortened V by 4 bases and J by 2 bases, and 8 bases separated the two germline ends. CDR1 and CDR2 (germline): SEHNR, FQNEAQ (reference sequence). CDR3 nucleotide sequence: TGTGCCAGCAGCTCCTCACAAAACACTGAAGCTTTCTTT. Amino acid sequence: CASSSSQNTEAFF.

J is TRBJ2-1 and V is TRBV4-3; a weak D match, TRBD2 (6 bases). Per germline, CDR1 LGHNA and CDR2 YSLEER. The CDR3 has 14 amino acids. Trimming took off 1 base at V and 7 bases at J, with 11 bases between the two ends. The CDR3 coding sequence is TGCGCCAGCAGCCAAGGGCCAGGGAGGAATGAGCAGTTCTTC. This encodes CASSQGPGRNEQFF.

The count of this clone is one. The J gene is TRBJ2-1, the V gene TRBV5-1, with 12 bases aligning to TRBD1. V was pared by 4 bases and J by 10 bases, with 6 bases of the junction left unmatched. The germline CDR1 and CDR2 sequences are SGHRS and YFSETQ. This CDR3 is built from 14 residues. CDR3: CASSAGQGASEQFF. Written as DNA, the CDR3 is TGCGCCAGCAGCGCGGGACAGGGGGCATCCGAGCAGTTCTTC.

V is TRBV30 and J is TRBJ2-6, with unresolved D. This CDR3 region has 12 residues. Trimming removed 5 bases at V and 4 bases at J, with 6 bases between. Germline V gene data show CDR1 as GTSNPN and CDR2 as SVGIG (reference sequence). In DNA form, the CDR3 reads TGTGCCTGGGGTCTGGGGGCCAACGTCCTGACTTTC. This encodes CAWGLGANVLTF.

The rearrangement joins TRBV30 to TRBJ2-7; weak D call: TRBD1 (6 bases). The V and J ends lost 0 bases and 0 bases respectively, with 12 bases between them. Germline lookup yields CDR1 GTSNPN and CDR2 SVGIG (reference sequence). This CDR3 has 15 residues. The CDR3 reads CAWSVGRGISYEQYF. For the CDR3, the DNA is TGTGCCTGGAGTGTCGGCAGGGGCATCTCCTACGAGCAGTACTTC. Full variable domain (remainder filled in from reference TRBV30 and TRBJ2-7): SQTIHQWPATLVQPVGSPLSLECTVEGTSNPNLYWYRQAAGRGLQLLFYSVGIGQISSEVPQNLSASRPQDRQFILSSKKLLLSDSGFYLCAWSVGRGISYEQYFGPGTRLTVT.

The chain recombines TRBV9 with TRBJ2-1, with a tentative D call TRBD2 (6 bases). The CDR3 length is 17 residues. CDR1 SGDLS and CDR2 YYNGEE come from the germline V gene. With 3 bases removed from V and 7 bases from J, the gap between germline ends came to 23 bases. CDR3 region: CASSGWLGTGVGNEQFF. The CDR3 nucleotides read TGTGCCAGCAGCGGTTGGCTCGGGACTGGGGTCGGGAATGAGCAGTTCTTC.

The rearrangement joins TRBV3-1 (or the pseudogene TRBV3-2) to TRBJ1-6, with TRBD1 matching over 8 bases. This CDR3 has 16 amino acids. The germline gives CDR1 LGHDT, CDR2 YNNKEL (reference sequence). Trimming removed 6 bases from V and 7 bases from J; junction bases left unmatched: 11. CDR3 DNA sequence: TGTGCCAGCAGGTTCGGGACAGGAGAATTGAATTCACCCCTCCACTTT. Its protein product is CASRFGTGELNSPLHF.

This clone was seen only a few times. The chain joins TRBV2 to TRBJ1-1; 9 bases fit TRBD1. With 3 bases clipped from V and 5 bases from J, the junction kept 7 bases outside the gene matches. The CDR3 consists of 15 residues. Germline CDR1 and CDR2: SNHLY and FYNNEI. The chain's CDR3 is CASSESQGARTEAFF. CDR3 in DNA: TGTGCCAGCAGTGAGTCACAGGGGGCGCGAACTGAAGCTTTCTTT. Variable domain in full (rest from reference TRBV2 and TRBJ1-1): EPEVTQTPSHQVTQMGQEVILRCVPISNHLYFYWYRQILGQKVEFLVSFYNNEISEKSEIFDDQFSVERPDGSNFTLKIRSTKLEDSAMYFCASSESQGARTEAFFGQGTRLTVV.

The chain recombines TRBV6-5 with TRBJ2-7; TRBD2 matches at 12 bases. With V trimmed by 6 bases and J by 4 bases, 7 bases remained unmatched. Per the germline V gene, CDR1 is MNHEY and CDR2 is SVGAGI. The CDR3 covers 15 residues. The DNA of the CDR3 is TGTGCCAGCAGCTTACTAGCGGGAGGTGGTTACGAGCAGTACTTC. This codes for CASSLLAGGGYEQYF.

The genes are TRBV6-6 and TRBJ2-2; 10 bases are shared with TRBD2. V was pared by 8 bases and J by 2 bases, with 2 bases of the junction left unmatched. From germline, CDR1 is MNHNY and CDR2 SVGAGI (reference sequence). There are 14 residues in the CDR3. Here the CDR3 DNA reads TGTGCCAGCGTAGCGGGAGGAAACACCGGGGAGCTGTTTTTT. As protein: CASVAGGNTGELFF.

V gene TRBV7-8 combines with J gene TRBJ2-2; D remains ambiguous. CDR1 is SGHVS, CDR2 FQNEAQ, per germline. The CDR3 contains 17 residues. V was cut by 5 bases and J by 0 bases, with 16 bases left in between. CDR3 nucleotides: TGTGCCAGCAGCCCTCCTCTCCGGGTGACGAACACCGGGGAGCTGTTTTTT. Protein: CASSPPLRVTNTGELFF.

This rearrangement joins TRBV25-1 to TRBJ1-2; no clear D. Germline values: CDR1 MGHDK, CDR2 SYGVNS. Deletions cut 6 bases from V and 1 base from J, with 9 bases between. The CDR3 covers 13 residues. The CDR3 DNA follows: TGTGCCAGCAGCCCGACACTTAACTATGGCTACACCTTC. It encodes CASSPTLNYGYTF.

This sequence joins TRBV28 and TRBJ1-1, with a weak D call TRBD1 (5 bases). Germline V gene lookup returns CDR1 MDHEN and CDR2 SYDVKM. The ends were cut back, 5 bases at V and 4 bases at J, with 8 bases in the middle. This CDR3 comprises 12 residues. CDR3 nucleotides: TGTGCCAGCAGTGCAGGGTCCACTGAAGCTTTCTTT. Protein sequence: CASSAGSTEAFF.

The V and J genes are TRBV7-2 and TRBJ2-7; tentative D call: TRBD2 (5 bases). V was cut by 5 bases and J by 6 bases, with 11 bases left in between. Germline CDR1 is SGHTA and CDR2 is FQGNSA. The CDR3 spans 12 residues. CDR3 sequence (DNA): TGTGCCAGCAGCCCTAGCAGGATCGAGCAGTACTTC. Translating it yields CASSPSRIEQYF.

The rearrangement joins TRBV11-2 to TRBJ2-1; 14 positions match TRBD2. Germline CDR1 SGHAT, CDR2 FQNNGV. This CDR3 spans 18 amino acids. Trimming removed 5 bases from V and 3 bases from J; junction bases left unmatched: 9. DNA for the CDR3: TGTGCCAGCAGCACCGGGACTAGCGGGAGAGTGGTCTACAATGAGCAGTTCTTC. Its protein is CASSTGTSGRVVYNEQFF. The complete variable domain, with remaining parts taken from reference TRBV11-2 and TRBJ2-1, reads EAGVAQSPRYKIIEKRQSVAFWCNPISGHATLYWYQQILGQGPKLLIQFQNNGVVDDSQLPKDRFSAERLKGVDSTLKIQPAKLEDSAVYLCASSTGTSGRVVYNEQFFGPGTRLTVL.

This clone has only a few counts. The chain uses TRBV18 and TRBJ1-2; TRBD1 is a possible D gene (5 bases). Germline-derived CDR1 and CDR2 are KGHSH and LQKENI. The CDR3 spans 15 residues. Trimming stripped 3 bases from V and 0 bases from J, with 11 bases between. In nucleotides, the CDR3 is TGTGCCAGCTCACCCGGCAGGGATCCTAACTATGGCTACACCTTC. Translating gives CASSPGRDPNYGYTF.

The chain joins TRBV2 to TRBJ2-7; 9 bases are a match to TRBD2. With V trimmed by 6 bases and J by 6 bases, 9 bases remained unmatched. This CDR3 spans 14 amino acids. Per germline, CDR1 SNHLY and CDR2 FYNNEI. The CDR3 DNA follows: TGTGCCAGCAGCGGGAAAAGGACTAGCGCCGAGCAGTACTTC. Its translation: CASSGKRTSAEQYF.

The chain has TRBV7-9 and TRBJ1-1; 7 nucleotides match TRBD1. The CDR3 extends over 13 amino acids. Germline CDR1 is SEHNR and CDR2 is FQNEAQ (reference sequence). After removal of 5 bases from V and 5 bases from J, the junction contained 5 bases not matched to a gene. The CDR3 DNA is TGTGCCAGCAGCCGTCGACAGGGAACTGAAGCTTTCTTT. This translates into CASSRRQGTEAFF.

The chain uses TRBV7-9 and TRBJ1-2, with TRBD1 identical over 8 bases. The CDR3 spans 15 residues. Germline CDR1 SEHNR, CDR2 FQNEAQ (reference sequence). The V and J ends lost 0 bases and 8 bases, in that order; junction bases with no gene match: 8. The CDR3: CASSLAMDREGGYTF. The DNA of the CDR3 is TGTGCCAGCAGCTTAGCGATGGACAGGGAGGGCGGCTACACCTTC. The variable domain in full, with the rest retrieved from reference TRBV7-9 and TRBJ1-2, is DTGVSQNPRHKITKRGQNVTFRCDPISEHNRLYWYRQTLGQGPEFLTYFQNEAQLEKSRLLSDRFSAERPKGSFSTLEIQRTEQGDSAMYLCASSLAMDREGGYTFGSGTRLTVV.

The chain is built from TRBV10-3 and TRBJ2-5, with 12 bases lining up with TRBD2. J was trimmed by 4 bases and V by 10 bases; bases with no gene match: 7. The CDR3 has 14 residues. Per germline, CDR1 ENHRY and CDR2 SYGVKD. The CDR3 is CATRPGLAGETQYF. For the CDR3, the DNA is TGTGCCACCAGACCGGGACTAGCGGGAGAGACCCAGTACTTC.

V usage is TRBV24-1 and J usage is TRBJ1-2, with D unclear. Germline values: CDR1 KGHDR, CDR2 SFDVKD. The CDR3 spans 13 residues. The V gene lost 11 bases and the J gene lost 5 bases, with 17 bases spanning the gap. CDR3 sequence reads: CAIQPADEYGYTF. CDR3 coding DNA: TGTGCCATACAGCCCGCTGACGAGTATGGCTACACCTTC.

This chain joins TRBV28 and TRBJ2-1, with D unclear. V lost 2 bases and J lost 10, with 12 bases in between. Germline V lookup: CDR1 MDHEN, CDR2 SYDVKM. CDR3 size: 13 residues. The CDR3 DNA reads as TGTGCCAGCAGTTTAATCCAGTCAATGGAGCAGTTCTTC. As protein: CASSLIQSMEQFF.

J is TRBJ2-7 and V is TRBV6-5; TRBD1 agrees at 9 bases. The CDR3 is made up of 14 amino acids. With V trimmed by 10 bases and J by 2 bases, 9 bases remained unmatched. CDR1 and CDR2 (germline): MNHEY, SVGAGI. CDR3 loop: CATCRDRDAYEQYF. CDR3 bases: TGTGCCACCTGCCGGGACAGGGATGCCTACGAGCAGTACTTC.

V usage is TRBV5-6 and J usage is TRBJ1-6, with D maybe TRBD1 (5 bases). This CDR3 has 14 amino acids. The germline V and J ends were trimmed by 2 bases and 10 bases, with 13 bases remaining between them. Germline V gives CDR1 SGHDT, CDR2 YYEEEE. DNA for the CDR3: TGTGCCAGCAGCTTAGACAGTAAGGGATCACCCCTCCACTTT. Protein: CASSLDSKGSPLHF.

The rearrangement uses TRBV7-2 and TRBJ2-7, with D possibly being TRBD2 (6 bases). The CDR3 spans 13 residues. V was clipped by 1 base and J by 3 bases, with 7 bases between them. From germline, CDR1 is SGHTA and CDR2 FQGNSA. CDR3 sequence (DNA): TGTGCCAGCAGCTTAGTGGAGGGCTACGAGCAGTACTTC. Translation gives CASSLVEGYEQYF.

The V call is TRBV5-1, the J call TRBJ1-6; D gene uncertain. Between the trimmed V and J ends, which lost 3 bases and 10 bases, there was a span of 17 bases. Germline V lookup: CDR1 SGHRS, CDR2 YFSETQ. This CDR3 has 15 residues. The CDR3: CASSWAGEVESPLHF. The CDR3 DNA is TGCGCCAGCAGCTGGGCCGGGGAGGTCGAGTCACCCCTCCACTTT.

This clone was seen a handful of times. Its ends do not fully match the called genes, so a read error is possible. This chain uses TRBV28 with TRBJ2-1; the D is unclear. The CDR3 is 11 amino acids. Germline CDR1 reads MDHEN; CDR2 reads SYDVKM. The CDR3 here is CASRFSNEQFF. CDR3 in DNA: TGTGCCAGCCGTTTCTCCAATGAGCAGTTCTTC.